The 7 T cell receptor beta chains below come from one sample, sequenced in a study of early T cells in non-severe SARS-CoV-2 infection. In TCRdb, the 5' RACE reads were re-called with MiXCR into one record per CDR3 protein. Here the sample spans tens of thousands of distinct CDR3 sequences, around 16% being singletons. The sequenced sample was whole blood. These TCRs come from an adult who was a healthcare worker with PCR-confirmed SARS-CoV-2 infection or an uninfected control (not recorded which).

This rearrangement joins TRBV28 to TRBJ1-1, with D possibly being TRBD1 (6 bases). There are 13 residues in the CDR3. V lost 9 bases, J lost 5 bases, and 16 bases lay in between. CDR1 is MDHEN, CDR2 SYDVKM, per germline. The CDR3 DNA reads as TGTGCCAGTACGTACTGGGGGGCGACTGAAGCTTTCTTT. The encoded protein is CASTYWGATEAFF.

This clonotype was found a few times. The V gene is TRBV7-9, the J gene TRBJ1-4; TRBD1 aligns across 8 bases. The V gene's germline CDR1 is SEHNR and CDR2 FQNEAQ (reference sequence). The CDR3 contains 17 residues. The ends lost 1 base at V and 5 bases at J; junction bases unmatched: 9. The CDR3 spells CASSLVDRGPLNEKLFF. DNA for the CDR3: TGTGCCAGCAGCTTAGTTGACAGGGGACCGCTGAATGAAAAACTGTTTTTT.

This clonotype was seen only a few times. The J gene is TRBJ2-7, the V gene TRBV7-2; D unclear. CDR3 length: 11 amino acids. Germline V gives CDR1 SGHTA, CDR2 FQGNSA. The ends were cut back, 5 bases at V and 6 bases at J, with 8 bases in the middle. CDR3 sequence reads: CASSPIGEQYF. As DNA, the CDR3 is TGTGCCAGCAGCCCCATAGGCGAGCAGTACTTC. Looking up the rest from reference TRBV7-2 and TRBJ2-7 gives the full variable domain: GAGVSQSPSNKVTEKGKDVELRCDPISGHTALYWYRQSLGQGLEFLIYFQGNSAPDKSGLPSDRFSAERTGGSVSTLTIQRTQQEDSAVYLCASSPIGEQYFGPGTRLTVT.

The gene calls are TRBV6-1 and TRBJ2-7; D might be TRBD1 or TRBD2, each matching 5 bases. CDR1 is MNHNS and CDR2 is SASEGT in the germline V gene. The CDR3 is made up of 15 amino acids. The V and J ends lost 1 base and 0 bases respectively, with 10 bases between them. CDR3 sequence reads: CASSEGWGSSYEQYF. The CDR3 nucleotides read TGTGCCAGCAGTGAAGGCTGGGGGAGCTCCTACGAGCAGTACTTC.

This clonotype was seen more than once but under ten times. The rearrangement uses TRBV24-1 and TRBJ1-1; D is undetermined. The V end lost 7 bases, the J end lost 11 bases, and 22 bases lay between the germline ends. CDR1 is KGHDR, CDR2 SFDVKD, per germline. This CDR3 region has 14 residues. CDR3 protein: CATRSNGGNLRAFF. The CDR3 bases are TGTGCCACCAGGAGTAATGGCGGAAATTTGCGGGCTTTCTTT.

In its sample, this clonotype was seen a few times. This chain connects TRBV6-6 to TRBJ2-1; 8 bases map to TRBD2. CDR1 and CDR2 from the germline V gene are MNHNY and SVGAGI (reference sequence). The CDR3 is made up of 14 amino acids. Unmatched junction bases numbered 11, after V lost 7 bases and J lost 9 bases. The CDR3 nucleotides read TGTGCCAGCAATCCGGGACTAGGTTTGCCTGAGCAGTTCTTC. It encodes CASNPGLGLPEQFF.

This chain uses TRBV7-2 with TRBJ2-1; possibly TRBD1 for D (5 bases). The germline gives CDR1 SGHTA, CDR2 FQGNSA. This CDR3 has 11 amino acids. V gave up 4 bases and J gave up 15 bases, with 13 bases separating them. This CDR3 reads CASSSTGYGFF. As DNA, the CDR3 is TGTGCCAGCAGCTCTACAGGATATGGGTTCTTC.